Each of the 25 T cell receptor beta chains below was sequenced from the same sample in a study of cytomegalovirus exposure and HLA in healthy donors. Use of 60 Vbeta and 13 Jbeta primers characterized the PCR. Method: immunoSEQ multiplex PCR; TCRdb's copy keeps in-frame clones and lacks some. The sample has about 140,000 clones, 82% seen once; the top ten hold around 8.8%. Sequenced input: PBMCs. Receptor source: a woman in her sixties or seventies in good health and CMV-seropositive.

V is TRBV10-3 and J is TRBJ2-5; unclear D gene. The ends were cut back, 8 bases at V and 5 bases at J, with 18 bases in the middle. Germline values: CDR1 ENHRY, CDR2 SYGVKD. The CDR3 length is 14 residues. DNA for the CDR3: TGTGCCATCTCCGACTTGGCGGATCGCGAGACCCAGTACTTC. Its translation is CAISDLADRETQYF.

The chain has TRBV28 and TRBJ1-5, with 8 bases matching TRBD1. Germline V CDR1 and CDR2: MDHEN, SYDVKM. The CDR3 has 16 amino acids. V lost 5 bases, J lost 2 bases, and 8 bases stayed unmatched. The CDR3 here is CASSPHQGQGNQPQHF. The CDR3, as DNA: TGTGCCAGCAGTCCACATCAGGGACAGGGCAATCAGCCCCAGCATTTT.

This chain uses TRBV7-8 with TRBJ2-5; D may be TRBD1 (6 bases). V lost 4 bases to trimming and J lost 3 bases, with 12 bases between them. There are 14 residues in the CDR3. The germline V gene has CDR1 SGHVS and CDR2 FQNEAQ. The CDR3 reads CASSWTRQEETQYF. The CDR3 nucleotides are TGTGCCAGCAGCTGGACACGACAGGAAGAGACCCAGTACTTC.

This chain uses TRBV30 with TRBJ2-5; TRBD1 aligns across 7 bases. Per the germline V gene, CDR1 is GTSNPN and CDR2 is SVGIG (reference sequence). V shed 2 bases, J shed 4 bases, and the junction held 7 bases outside the gene matches. The CDR3 totals 14 residues. The CDR3 sequence: CAWSPTGVRETQYF. The CDR3 DNA is TGTGCCTGGAGTCCAACAGGGGTTCGAGAGACCCAGTACTTC.

V is TRBV9 and J is TRBJ2-7; D gene unclear. V gave up 4 bases and J gave up 7 bases, with 21 bases separating them. CDR3 size: 15 residues. From germline, CDR1 is SGDLS and CDR2 YYNGEE. The CDR3 DNA reads TGTGCCAGCAGCACCCGAGACATTTTTGGTGAGGAGCAGTACTTC. Its translation is CASSTRDIFGEEQYF.

The chain has TRBV6-5 and TRBJ2-7, with D perhaps matching TRBD1 (6 bases). Germline V CDR1 and CDR2: MNHEY, SVGAGI. The CDR3 is made up of 14 amino acids. The germline V and J ends were trimmed by 0 bases and 2 bases, with 8 bases remaining between them. The CDR3 here is CASSYSRQAYEQYF. Here the CDR3 DNA reads TGTGCCAGCAGTTACTCAAGACAGGCCTACGAGCAGTACTTC.

The chain employs TRBV28 and TRBJ1-2; 9 nucleotides align to TRBD1. The V gene's germline CDR1 is MDHEN and CDR2 SYDVKM. The V segment lost 7 bases and the J segment 6 bases; nucleotides outside the gene matches: 6. This CDR3 comprises 13 residues. The CDR3 bases are TGTGCCAGCAACCACAGGGGGCTGGATGGCTACACCTTC. This encodes CASNHRGLDGYTF.

J is TRBJ2-1 and V is TRBV9; D gene ambiguous. The CDR3 has 14 amino acids. V dropped 0 bases and J dropped 6 bases, with 10 bases sitting between them. Germline lookup yields CDR1 SGDLS and CDR2 YYNGEE. CDR3 residues: CASSVAWQFNEQFF. The DNA of the CDR3 is TGTGCCAGCAGCGTAGCTTGGCAGTTCAATGAGCAGTTCTTC.

This rearrangement joins TRBV4-1 to TRBJ1-2; TRBD1 matches 7 bases. This CDR3 region has 15 residues. V dropped 2 bases and J dropped 5; count of bases not matched to a gene: 8. Germline CDR1 and CDR2: MGHRA and YSYEKL. The CDR3 spells CASSQYQGVWYGYTF. Here the CDR3 DNA reads TGCGCCAGCAGCCAATACCAGGGGGTGTGGTATGGCTACACCTTC.

The chain's CDR3 is CASSDSGSYNEQFF. CDR3 bases: TGTGCCAGCAGTGATAGCGGGAGCTACAATGAGCAGTTCTTC. The V and J genes are TRBV9 and TRBJ2-1, with 9 bases that match TRBD2. Germline CDR1 SGDLS, CDR2 YYNGEE. The CDR3 spans 14 residues. After removal of 5 bases from V and 3 bases from J, the junction contained 3 bases not matched to a gene.

This rearrangement joins TRBV30 to TRBJ2-3; tentatively, D is TRBD2 (5 bases). V dropped 2 bases and J dropped 6 bases, with 9 bases sitting between them. The CDR3 totals 12 residues. CDR1 and CDR2 from the germline V gene are GTSNPN and SVGIG (reference sequence). The CDR3 protein is CAWSRGPDTQYF. The CDR3 nucleotides read TGTGCCTGGAGTCGAGGGCCCGATACGCAGTATTTT. The complete variable domain, with remaining parts taken from reference TRBV30 and TRBJ2-3, reads SQTIHQWPATLVQPVGSPLSLECTVEGTSNPNLYWYRQAAGRGLQLLFYSVGIGQISSEVPQNLSASRPQDRQFILSSKKLLLSDSGFYLCAWSRGPDTQYFGPGTRLTVL.

The chain joins TRBV27 to TRBJ1-1; tentatively, D is TRBD1 (5 bases). The CDR3 has 13 residues. Germline V gene lookup returns CDR1 MNHEY and CDR2 SMNVEV (reference sequence). Deletions cut 3 bases from V and 4 bases from J, with 9 bases between. The CDR3 coding sequence is TGTGCCAGCAGTTTCCAGGGCGGCACTGAAGCTTTCTTT. Translation: CASSFQGGTEAFF.

CDR3 coding DNA: TGTGCCAGCAGCCTCGGACAGGGGGTTTCCTACGAGCAGTACTTC. Its translation: CASSLGQGVSYEQYF. The rearrangement joins TRBV11-3 to TRBJ2-7, with 10 bases matching TRBD1. Germline V CDR1 and CDR2: SGHNT, YENEEA. Germline trimming cut 5 bases from V and 1 base from J; bases unmatched to any gene: 5. The CDR3 has 15 residues. The variable domain in full, completed from reference TRBV11-3 and TRBJ2-7, reads EAGVVQSPRYKIIEKKQPVAFWCNPISGHNTLYWYLQNLGQGPELLIRYENEEAVDDSQLPKDRFSAERLKGVDSTLKIQPAELGDSAVYLCASSLGQGVSYEQYFGPGTRLTVT.

The genes are TRBV7-8 and TRBJ2-5, with 11 bases identical to TRBD2. V shed 4 bases and J 5 bases; nucleotides not matched to a gene: 6. Germline assignment: CDR1 SGHVS and CDR2 FQNEAQ. The CDR3 covers 15 residues. The CDR3 nucleotides are TGTGCCAGCAGCTGGGGGACTAGCGGCGCGGAGACCCAGTACTTC. This codes for CASSWGTSGAETQYF.

The V call is TRBV19, the J call TRBJ2-3; a weak D match, TRBD1 (5 bases). V gave up 1 base and J gave up 4 bases, with 6 bases separating them. This CDR3 is built from 13 residues. The V gene's germline CDR1 is LNHDA and CDR2 SQIVND (reference sequence). The CDR3 protein is CASSIGGPDTQYF. The DNA for the CDR3 is TGTGCCAGTAGTATAGGGGGCCCAGATACGCAGTATTTT. The whole variable domain, remainder taken from reference TRBV19 and TRBJ2-3, is DGGITQSPKYLFRKEGQNVTLSCEQNLNHDAMYWYRQDPGQGLRLIYYSQIVNDFQKGDIAEGYSVSREKKESFPLTVTSAQKNPTAFYLCASSIGGPDTQYFGPGTRLTVL.

The chain carries TRBV6-6 and TRBJ1-1; 9 nucleotides match TRBD1. CDR1 and CDR2 from the germline V gene are MNHNY and SVGAGI (reference sequence). CDR3 length: 13 residues. V trimming: 10 bases; J trimming: 11 bases; junction bases outside the gene matches: 14. The CDR3 coding sequence is TGTGCCACCGAACGGGACAGGGCTCTTGTGGCTTTCTTT. It translates to CATERDRALVAFF.

This chain uses TRBV5-1 with TRBJ2-1, with a weak D call TRBD2 (6 bases). CDR3 length: 14 residues. Trimming left V 2 bases short and J 0 bases short, with 6 bases between. The germline gives CDR1 SGHRS, CDR2 YFSETQ. The CDR3: CASSLAGSYNEQFF. The CDR3 nucleotides are TGCGCCAGCAGCTTAGCGGGCTCCTACAATGAGCAGTTCTTC.

CDR3 residues: CASRLGGTGANVLTF. The CDR3 nucleotides are TGTGCCAGCAGGTTGGGGGGTACGGGGGCCAACGTCCTGACTTTC. The rearrangement uses TRBV27 and TRBJ2-6; D is perhaps TRBD2 (6 bases). CDR3 length: 15 amino acids. The germline V gene has CDR1 MNHEY and CDR2 SMNVEV (reference sequence). The V end was cut by 6 bases, the J end by 4 bases, with 13 bases between.

This chain connects TRBV5-1 to TRBJ2-5, with 7 nucleotides matching TRBD1. The J call may be wrong; the DNA end is better matched by TRBJ2-7. Germline-derived CDR1 and CDR2 are SGHRS and YFSETQ. The CDR3 sequence is 15 residues long. The CDR3: CASRVGTDALGEQYF. The CDR3 region has the DNA TGCGCCAGCAGGGTGGGGACAGACGCACTCGGCGAGCAGTACTTC.

This clone was seen only a few times. The chain recombines TRBV2 with TRBJ1-3; 8 positions agree with TRBD1. Unmatched junction bases numbered 5, after V lost 4 bases and J lost 0 bases. The CDR3 is 16 amino acids. CDR1 is SNHLY and CDR2 is FYNNEI in the germline V gene. CDR3 sequence: CASSADRAVSGNTIYF. In nucleotides, the CDR3 is TGTGCCAGCAGTGCGGACAGGGCCGTCTCTGGAAACACCATATATTTT.

This rearrangement joins TRBV5-1 to TRBJ1-2; D might be TRBD1 (6 bases). Per the germline V gene, CDR1 is SGHRS and CDR2 is YFSETQ. The CDR3 spans 15 residues. The ends were cut back, 4 bases at V and 0 bases at J, with 13 bases in the middle. CDR3: CASSATGGANYGYTF. CDR3 in DNA: TGCGCCAGCAGCGCGACAGGTGGAGCTAACTATGGCTACACCTTC.

This clone was seen only a few times. V is TRBV6-5 and J is TRBJ1-6, with D tentatively TRBD1 (5 bases). Germline V gives CDR1 MNHEY, CDR2 SVGAGI. The CDR3 spans 15 residues. The V gene lost 3 bases and the J gene lost 7 bases, with 13 bases spanning the gap. The CDR3 loop reads CASSYMGLGNSPLHF. Written as DNA, the CDR3 is TGTGCCAGCAGTTATATGGGGCTAGGGAATTCACCCCTCCACTTT.

The V and J genes are TRBV7-8 and TRBJ1-3, with 8 bases matching TRBD1. The CDR3 contains 17 residues. V was clipped by 2 bases and J by 0 bases; unmatched bases: 6. The germline V gene encodes CDR1 SGHVS and CDR2 FQNEAQ. In DNA form, the CDR3 reads TGTGCCAGCAGCTTAATATCAGGGGGCCCCTCTGGAAACACCATATATTTT. Its protein product is CASSLISGGPSGNTIYF.

The rearrangement links TRBV2 to TRBJ2-3; perhaps TRBD1 as D (6 bases). The CDR3 covers 13 residues. The V gene's germline CDR1 is SNHLY and CDR2 FYNNEI. The ends were cut back, 6 bases at V and 4 bases at J, with 11 bases in the middle. The CDR3 reads CASRQGGADTQYF. CDR3 nucleotides: TGTGCCAGCAGACAGGGTGGAGCAGATACGCAGTATTTT.

This clone was counted between two and nine times. This specimen includes other DNA sequences encoding the same CDR3. The chain has TRBV29-1 and TRBJ2-1; weak D call: TRBD2 (6 bases). Germline values: CDR1 SQVTM, CDR2 ANQGSEA. V was pared by 0 bases and J by 9 bases, with 9 bases between. The CDR3 consists of 12 residues. The CDR3 nucleotides read TGCAGCGTTGAAGAGGGGCGGGGTGAGCAGTTCTTC. It translates to CSVEEGRGEQFF.